This T cell receptor (beta chain) is from a study of shared clonotypes between healthy human individuals. Notes on the study in general: The study generally estimated greater richness for naive than memory subsets. Non-shared clonotypes showed lower generation probabilities than clonotypes common to all four donors.

This CDR3 spans 14 amino acids. From germline, CDR1 is SGHTA and CDR2 FQGTGA. The V gene lost 5 bases and the J gene lost 4 bases, with 11 bases spanning the gap. The naive CD8 fraction comprised CD45RO-negative cells positively selected for CCR7 and excluded terminally differentiated effector memory CD45RA+ cells. Adult Caucasians living in Nashville, Tennessee made up all of the donors. At a deep level, the assay was run. The data were produced by immunoSEQ multiplex PCR, yet TCRdb's version contains in-frame clones alone and is incomplete. The repertoire consists of roughly 2,000,000 clones, with roughly 95% occurring once and the leading ten covering more than 1.5%. This clone was seen once. The antigen remains undetermined.

This rearrangement joins TRBV7-3 to TRBJ2-2, with D tentatively TRBD1 (6 bases). The sequencing sample was made of naive CD8+ T cells from PBMCs. This TCR derives from a man younger than 30 in good health. Some clones in this sample may be carry-over from other donors' samples. CDR3 sequence: CASSPDSPTGELFF. As DNA, the CDR3 is TGTGCCAGCAGCCCGGACAGCCCCACCGGGGAGCTGTTTTTT.